Detailed here is one T cell receptor (beta chain). The germline V and J ends were trimmed by 6 bases and 6 bases, with 14 bases remaining between them. This CDR3 contains 13 residues. The data originate from a study of blood T cell repertoires in COVID-19. On the study more broadly: Researchers got acute and convalescent COVID-19 samples from the United States, Italy and Spain.

Source study methods: Amplifying reference gene primers gave estimates of nucleated cell counts. The repertoire was sequenced with immunoSEQ multiplex PCR; TCRdb's copy has only in-frame clones and lacks some. The D gene and trimming were derived from the DNA, and the V and J assignments and clone size from that table. Of some 390,000 clones listed, roughly 90% are singletons. The origin of this receptor is a middle-aged woman with COVID-19, enrolled during active disease. Sequencing was done on a sample of peripheral blood. The J gene is TRBJ1-2, the V gene TRBV12-3 or TRBV12-4, with a tentative D call TRBD1 (5 bases). CDR3 loop: CASSNRIPHGYTF. CDR3 DNA sequence: TGTGCCAGCAGCAACAGGATCCCCCATGGCTACACCTTC.